One and the same sample provided the 12 T cell receptor beta chains below, sequenced in a study of blood T cells in healthy people across ages. Combining a sample-barcoded 5' primer with a J-beta primer mix, a second PCR ran for about 6 to 11 cycles. TCRdb passed the 5' RACE reads through MiXCR, listing each CDR3 protein once. In the table there are around 1,500,000 distinct CDR3 sequences, roughly 40% of which are singletons. Sequenced input: blood. Receptors were obtained from a woman aged 18-35 years in good health.

The chain joins TRBV7-9 to TRBJ1-2, with D perhaps TRBD1 (5 bases). CDR3 length equals 14 residues. V was clipped by 6 bases and J by 4 bases, with 15 bases between them. Germline CDR1 SEHNR, CDR2 FQNEAQ (reference sequence). CDR3 bases: TGTGCCAGCAGTATGGGGGTTGGGCCCTATGGCTACACCTTC. The encoded protein is CASSMGVGPYGYTF.

The V and J genes are TRBV5-1 and TRBJ2-5, with 12 bases matching TRBD2. Germline CDR1 SGHRS, CDR2 YFSETQ. J was trimmed by 1 base and V by 1 base; bases with no gene match: 5. The CDR3 consists of 17 residues. The CDR3 nucleotides read TGCGCCAGCAGCTTGTTACTAGCGGGAGGTGGCCAAGAGACCCAGTACTTC. It codes for CASSLLLAGGGQETQYF.

This clonotype has just one count. This chain connects TRBV20-1 to TRBJ2-5; D might be TRBD2 (6 bases). Germline V gene sequence: CDR1 DFQATT, CDR2 SNEGSKA (reference sequence). The CDR3 extends over 11 amino acids. CDR3 loop: CRGDFSGTQYF. DNA for the CDR3: TGCAGAGGGGACTTCAGCGGGACCCAGTACTTC.

This clonotype was recorded at least ten times. The genes are TRBV7-2 and TRBJ2-5; the match to TRBD2 covers 16 bases. The CDR3 extends over 15 amino acids. The germline CDR1 and CDR2 sequences are SGHTA and FQGNSA. The trim removed 4 bases at V and 11 bases at J, leaving 7 bases unmatched. Here the CDR3 DNA reads TGTGCCAGCAGCTCGGGACTAGCGGGAGGGAGGGAGCAGTACTTC. This translates into CASSSGLAGGREQYF.

Turning to this clonotype: An end of the junction does not agree with germline; a read error may underlie this. This chain connects TRBV2 to TRBJ2-7; 7 bases are shared with TRBD1. The CDR3 is 14 residues long. Germline V gives CDR1 SNHLY, CDR2 FYNNEI. This CDR3 reads CTSSERQGSYEQYF. The CDR3, as DNA: TGTACCAGCAGTGAAAGACAGGGCTCCTACGAGCAGTACTTC.

With regard to this clonotype: At one boundary the junction diverges from the germline segment, which might be a read error. The J gene is TRBJ2-1, the V gene TRBV20-1; 9 bases line up with TRBD1. The germline gives CDR1 DFQATT, CDR2 SNEGSKA (reference sequence). CDR3 length: 14 residues. In nucleotides, the CDR3 is TGCGGTGCCGCCGACAGGGGGTGGGACAATGAGCAGTTCTTC. Translation: CGAADRGWDNEQFF.

The chain joins TRBV29-1 to TRBJ1-2, with 7 bases that match TRBD1. V lost 7 bases and J lost 5; bases outside the gene matches: 16. The CDR3 contains 15 residues. CDR1 is SQVTM and CDR2 is ANQGSEA in the germline V gene. CDR3 residues: CSGYGTASGGYGYTF. The CDR3 DNA sequence: TGCAGCGGTTACGGGACAGCCTCAGGAGGGTATGGCTACACCTTC. Full variable domain (remainder filled in from reference TRBV29-1 and TRBJ1-2): SAVISQKPSRDICQRGTSLTIQCQVDSQVTMMFWYRQQPGQSLTLIATANQGSEATYESGFVIDKFPISRPNLTFSTLTVSNMSPEDSSIYLCSGYGTASGGYGYTFGSGTRLTVV.

This sequence joins TRBV12-3 or TRBV12-4 and TRBJ1-3; weak D call: TRBD1 (5 bases). Trimming pared 3 bases from V and 4 bases from J, leaving 10 bases between. This CDR3 region has 14 residues. The CDR3 region is CASSFGGLGNTIYF. The CDR3 region has the DNA TGTGCCAGCAGTTTTGGGGGACTGGGAAACACCATATATTTT.

This clonotype was detected only a few times. The chain combines TRBV20-1 with TRBJ2-1; 7 positions match TRBD2. The V and J ends lost 0 bases and 1 base, in that order; junction bases with no gene match: 6. CDR1 is DFQATT and CDR2 is SNEGSKA in the germline V gene (reference sequence). The CDR3 is made up of 16 amino acids. The DNA of the CDR3 is TGCAGTGCTAGAGATCATACGGGGGGATCCTACAATGAGCAGTTCTTC. Encoded protein: CSARDHTGGSYNEQFF.

This clonotype has at least ten counts. The genes are TRBV6-2 or TRBV6-3 and TRBJ2-5, with D hard to call. The J call could be wrong; TRBJ2-7 is a better fit for the DNA end. The germline V gene encodes CDR1 MNHEY and CDR2 SVGEGT. The CDR3 has 14 amino acids. CDR3 region: CASTPPERISEQYF. The DNA for the CDR3 is TGTGCCAGCACTCCCCCAGAAAGGATTTCCGAGCAGTACTTC.

This clonotype has only a few counts. The genes are TRBV6-5 and TRBJ2-1; TRBD2 matches 8 bases. There are 15 residues in the CDR3. Germline V lookup: CDR1 MNHEY, CDR2 SVGAGI. Trimming took 2 bases from V and 2 from J; bases not matched to a gene: 2. The CDR3 DNA sequence: TGTGCCAGCAGTTACGGTAGCGGGGCCTACAATGAGCAGTTCTTC. As protein: CASSYGSGAYNEQFF.

This clonotype appeared a few times. This chain uses TRBV4-1 with TRBJ2-3; 7 nucleotides agree with TRBD2. Germline assignment: CDR1 MGHRA and CDR2 YSYEKL. This CDR3 has 16 residues. J was trimmed by 2 bases and V by 4 bases; bases with no gene match: 9. The DNA for the CDR3 is TGCGCCAGCAGCCTCTCAGGGAGCGGGGTCACAGATACGCAGTATTTT. Its translation is CASSLSGSGVTDTQYF.